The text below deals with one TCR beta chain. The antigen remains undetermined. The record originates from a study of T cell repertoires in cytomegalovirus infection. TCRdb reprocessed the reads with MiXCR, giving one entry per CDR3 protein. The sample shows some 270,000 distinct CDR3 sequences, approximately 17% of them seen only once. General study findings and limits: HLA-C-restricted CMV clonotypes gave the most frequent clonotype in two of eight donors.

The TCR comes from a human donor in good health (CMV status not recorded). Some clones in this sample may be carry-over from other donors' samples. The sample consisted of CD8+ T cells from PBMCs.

CDR3 sequence (DNA): TGCAGTGCTCCCCGAGACAGTTCGGGTTCCTACGAGCAGTACTTC. Translating it yields CSAPRDSSGSYEQYF. The chain employs TRBV20-1 and TRBJ2-7, with D maybe TRBD1 (5 bases). V lost 5 bases, J lost 1 base, and 18 bases lay in between. This CDR3 contains 15 residues. The V gene's germline CDR1 is DFQATT and CDR2 SNEGSKA (reference sequence).